These 5 T cell receptor beta chains were all obtained from the same sample, sequenced in a study of T cells in Graves' hyperthyroidism and ophthalmopathy. It was RNA transcripts that yielded the amplified TCR beta CDR3 regions. An initial round of RT-PCR targeting the TCR CDR3 relied on the HTBI primer set. TCRdb reprocessed the multiplex PCR reads with MiXCR, giving one entry per CDR3 protein. Of approximately 600,000 distinct CDR3 sequences listed, under 25% are singletons. What was sequenced was blood. These receptors were collected from a man younger than 40 with Graves' ophthalmopathy.

This clonotype came up a few times. The chain is built from TRBV2 and TRBJ2-2; possible D gene TRBD2, 5 bases. The CDR3 has 18 amino acids. Germline V gene data show CDR1 as SNHLY and CDR2 as FYNNEI. V was pared by 4 bases and J by 0 bases, with 18 bases between. CDR3 amino acids: CASSAEVSDFANTGELFF. CDR3 DNA sequence: TGTGCCAGCAGTGCTGAGGTTTCGGACTTCGCGAACACCGGGGAGCTGTTTTTT.

This clonotype came up a few times. The V call is TRBV11-2, the J call TRBJ2-1, with no clear D. V gave up 4 bases and J gave up 7 bases, with 8 bases separating them. Per the germline V gene, CDR1 is SGHAT and CDR2 is FQNNGV. The CDR3 is made up of 12 amino acids. CDR3: CASSSSRNEQFF. In nucleotides, the CDR3 is TGTGCCAGCAGCTCCAGCAGGAATGAGCAGTTCTTC.

This clonotype was recorded many times. The CDR3 spells CASSFRLSSGNEQFF. Written as DNA, the CDR3 is TGTGCCAGCAGCTTTCGACTGTCTTCTGGCAATGAGCAGTTCTTC. The chain carries TRBV7-2 and TRBJ2-1; D unresolved. This CDR3 spans 15 amino acids. Trimming removed 3 bases at V and 6 bases at J, with 15 bases between. Per germline, CDR1 SGHTA and CDR2 FQGNSA.

This clonotype was recorded at least ten times. This sequence joins TRBV5-1 and TRBJ2-1; 9 bases line up with TRBD2. The ends lost 5 bases at V and 7 bases at J; junction bases unmatched: 10. The CDR3 is 15 residues long. The germline V gene has CDR1 SGHRS and CDR2 YFSETQ. The CDR3 sequence is CASSFAGGPKNEQFF. CDR3 DNA: TGCGCCAGCAGTTTTGCGGGAGGGCCGAAAAATGAGCAGTTCTTC. The full variable domain, its missing parts supplied by reference TRBV5-1 and TRBJ2-1, is KAGVTQTPRYLIKTRGQQVTLSCSPISGHRSVSWYQQTPGQGLQFLFEYFSETQRNKGNFPGRFSGRQFSNSRSEMNVSTLELGDSALYLCASSFAGGPKNEQFFGPGTRLTVL.

In nucleotides, the CDR3 is TGTGCCAGCAGCCTCCCGTCGGGAGGGGTGAATGAGCAGTTCTTC. Residues: CASSLPSGGVNEQFF. The V gene is TRBV5-6, the J gene TRBJ2-1; 8 positions agree with TRBD2. The germline gives CDR1 SGHDT, CDR2 YYEEEE. The CDR3 totals 15 residues. Losses at the gene ends were 4 bases for V and 7 bases for J; bases not matched to a gene: 10. The full variable domain, with the rest looked up from reference TRBV5-6 and TRBJ2-1, is DAGVTQSPTHLIKTRGQQVTLRCSPKSGHDTVSWYQQALGQGPQFIFQYYEEEERQRGNFPDRFSGHQFPNYSSELNVNALLLGDSALYLCASSLPSGGVNEQFFGPGTRLTVL.